The text below deals with one T cell receptor beta chain. This clone showed up just a few times. It lacks a known antigen. No clone much larger than this one lies a single base away; base qualities are absent. This entry comes from a study of blood T cell repertoires in COVID-19 (dated by TCRdb to 2018 to 2021). For context, the study as a whole: Collaborator samples came from the United States, Italy and Spain and covered acute and convalescent phases of COVID-19. The sample metadata nearly always contained a de-identified subject ID, COVID-19 status, age in years and sex. The repertoires were released in a freely available public database meant as a resource for research on the immune response to SARS-CoV-2. Samples were obtained from the ongoing ImmuneRACE study (first 160 participants) and from over 1,000 subjects provided by 6 global collaborators. The material from the prospective study consisted of cDNA or gDNA derived from T cells, B-cell-depleted T cells, or PBMCs. Where available, HLA class I and class II types were obtained from metadata supplied by the sample provider rather than from assay-based typing. Deeply sampled blood TCRbeta repertoires from subjects exposed to, actively infected with, or recovered from COVID-19 were included in the dataset.

The germline ends are 13 bases apart after V is trimmed by 6 bases and J by 1 base. Sequences SNHLY (CDR1) and FYNNEI (CDR2) are obtained from the germline V gene. From the cysteine up to the phenylalanine, the CDR3 has a length of 15 residues. Just CDR3 DNA is preserved here, 45 bases in frame from base 1. TCRbeta CDR3 regions were amplified from genomic DNA by means of the immunoSEQ Assay, a bias-controlled multiplex PCR. In the source study's methods: Nucleated cell counts per sample were estimated from amplification of reference gene primers within the assay. To quantify the absolute abundance of each unique TCRbeta CDR3 rearrangement, sequence reads were collapsed and filtered. For each sample, productive Simpson clonality was calculated as the square root of Simpson's diversity index over productive rearrangements. Sourced from immuneACCESS, this table was stored by TCRdb with only in-frame sequences that have V and J called. A share of the clones is absent; for the studies checked, an unresolved V gene accounts for under half, and the remainder has no known explanation. V and J calls and clone size are given by that table; D and trimming were obtained from the DNA. The sample table records about 74,000 clones; about 92% of these occur just once. Clones ranked in the top ten supply 1.3% to 1.5% of the sample.

Here is what the overall study found, with its caveats: How much clinical and demographic metadata was included differed by source and by participant, and the metadata was provided uncurated.

Whole blood was collected in K2EDTA tubes by collaborating institutions according to the institutions' own protocols. For TCRbeta analysis, collaborator samples were shipped as frozen whole blood, as isolated PBMCs, or as DNA extracted from either sample type. What was sequenced was peripheral blood. The V and J segments used are TRBV2 and TRBJ1-3, with no confidently assigned D gene. The TCR sequence derives from a man aged 45-65 years with acute or convalescent COVID-19. The CDR3 loop reads CASRGQGGSGNTIYF. The DNA reads as follows: TGTGCCAGCAGAGGTCAAGGAGGGTCTGGAAACACCATATATTTT.